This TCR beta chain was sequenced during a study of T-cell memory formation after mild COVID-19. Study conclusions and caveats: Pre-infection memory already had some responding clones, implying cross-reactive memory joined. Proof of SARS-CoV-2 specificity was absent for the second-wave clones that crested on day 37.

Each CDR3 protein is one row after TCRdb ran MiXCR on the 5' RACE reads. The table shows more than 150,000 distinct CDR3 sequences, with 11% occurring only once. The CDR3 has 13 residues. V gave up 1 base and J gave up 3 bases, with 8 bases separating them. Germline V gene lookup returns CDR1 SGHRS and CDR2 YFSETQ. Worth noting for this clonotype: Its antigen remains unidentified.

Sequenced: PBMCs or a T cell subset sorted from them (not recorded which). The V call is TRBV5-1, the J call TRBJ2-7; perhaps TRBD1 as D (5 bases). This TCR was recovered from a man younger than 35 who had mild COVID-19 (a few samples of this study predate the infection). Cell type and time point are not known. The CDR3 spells CASSLNTGYEQYV. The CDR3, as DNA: TGCGCCAGCAGCTTGAATACAGGCTACGAGCAGTACGTC.